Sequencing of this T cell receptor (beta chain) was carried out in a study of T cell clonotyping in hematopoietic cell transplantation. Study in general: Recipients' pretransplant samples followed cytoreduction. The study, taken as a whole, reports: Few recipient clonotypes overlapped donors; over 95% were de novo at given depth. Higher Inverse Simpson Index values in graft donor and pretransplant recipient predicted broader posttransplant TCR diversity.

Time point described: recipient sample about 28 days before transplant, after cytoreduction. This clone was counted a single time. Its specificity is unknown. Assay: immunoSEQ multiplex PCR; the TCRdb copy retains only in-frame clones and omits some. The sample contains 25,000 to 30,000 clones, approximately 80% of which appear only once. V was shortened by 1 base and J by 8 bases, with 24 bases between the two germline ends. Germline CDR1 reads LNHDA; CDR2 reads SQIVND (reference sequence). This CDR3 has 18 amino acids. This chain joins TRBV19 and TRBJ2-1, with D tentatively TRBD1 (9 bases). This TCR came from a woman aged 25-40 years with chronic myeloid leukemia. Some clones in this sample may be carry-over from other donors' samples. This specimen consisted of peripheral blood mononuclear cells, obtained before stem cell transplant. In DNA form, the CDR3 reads TGTGCCAGTAGTATAGGAAACAGGGGGCAGCGGGGGATGGATGAGCAGTTCTTC. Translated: CASSIGNRGQRGMDEQFF.